Sequencing of this T cell receptor (beta chain) was carried out in a study of cytomegalovirus exposure and HLA in healthy donors. Trimming stripped 3 bases from V and 2 bases from J, with 10 bases between. Germline V gives CDR1 LGHNA, CDR2 YSLEER. This CDR3 region has 14 residues. General study findings and limits: The likely origin of a cluster of highly shared sequence variants was a sequencing artifact.

As to this clone: The antigen is not known.

The primer mix had 60 Vbeta and 13 Jbeta primers. Libraries were prepared by immunoSEQ multiplex PCR; TCRdb keeps only in-frame clonotypes and omits some of them. The data show almost 200,000 clones, with 79% seen just once and approximately 4.7% held by the top ten. The V and J genes are TRBV4-3 and TRBJ1-1; D uncertain. The sequenced sample consisted of PBMCs. This receptor was taken from a woman aged 30 to 39 in good health and CMV-seropositive. In nucleotides, the CDR3 is TGCGCCAGCAGCCAGGCCCTAGACAACACTGAAGCTTTCTTT. Its protein product is CASSQALDNTEAFF.